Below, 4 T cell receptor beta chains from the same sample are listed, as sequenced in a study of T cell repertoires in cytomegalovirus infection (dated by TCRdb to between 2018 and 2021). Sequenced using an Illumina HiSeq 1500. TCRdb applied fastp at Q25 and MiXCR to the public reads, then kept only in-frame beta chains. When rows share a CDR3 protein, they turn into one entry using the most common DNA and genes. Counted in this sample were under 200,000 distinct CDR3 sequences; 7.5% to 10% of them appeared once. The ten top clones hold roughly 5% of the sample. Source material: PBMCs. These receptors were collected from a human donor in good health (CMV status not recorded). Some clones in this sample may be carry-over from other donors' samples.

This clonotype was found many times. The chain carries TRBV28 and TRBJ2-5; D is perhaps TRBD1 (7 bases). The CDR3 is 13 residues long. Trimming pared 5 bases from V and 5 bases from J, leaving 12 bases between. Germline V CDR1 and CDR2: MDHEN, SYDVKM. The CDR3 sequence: CASSPRGRETQYF. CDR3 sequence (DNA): TGTGCCAGCAGTCCCAGGGGGAGGGAGACCCAGTACTTC.

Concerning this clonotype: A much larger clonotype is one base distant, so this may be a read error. The CDR3 here is CAGSPDRVSPLHF. The CDR3 nucleotides are TGTGCCGGCAGCCCCGACAGGGTTTCACCCCTCCACTTT. The chain combines TRBV28 with TRBJ1-6; 7 bases fit TRBD1. CDR3 length: 13 residues. The germline gives CDR1 MDHEN, CDR2 SYDVKM.

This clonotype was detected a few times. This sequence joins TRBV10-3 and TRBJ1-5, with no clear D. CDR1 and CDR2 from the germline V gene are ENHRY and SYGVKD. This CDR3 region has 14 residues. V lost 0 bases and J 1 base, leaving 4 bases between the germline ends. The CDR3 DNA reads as TGTGCCATCAGTGAGTCGCCGAGCAATCAGCCCCAGCATTTT. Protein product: CAISESPSNQPQHF.

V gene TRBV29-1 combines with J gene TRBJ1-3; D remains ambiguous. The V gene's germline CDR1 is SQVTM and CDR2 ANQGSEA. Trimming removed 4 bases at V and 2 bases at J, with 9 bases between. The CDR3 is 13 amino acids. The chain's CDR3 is CSVGPLTGNTIYF. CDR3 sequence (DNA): TGCAGCGTTGGACCTCTGACTGGAAACACCATATATTTT.